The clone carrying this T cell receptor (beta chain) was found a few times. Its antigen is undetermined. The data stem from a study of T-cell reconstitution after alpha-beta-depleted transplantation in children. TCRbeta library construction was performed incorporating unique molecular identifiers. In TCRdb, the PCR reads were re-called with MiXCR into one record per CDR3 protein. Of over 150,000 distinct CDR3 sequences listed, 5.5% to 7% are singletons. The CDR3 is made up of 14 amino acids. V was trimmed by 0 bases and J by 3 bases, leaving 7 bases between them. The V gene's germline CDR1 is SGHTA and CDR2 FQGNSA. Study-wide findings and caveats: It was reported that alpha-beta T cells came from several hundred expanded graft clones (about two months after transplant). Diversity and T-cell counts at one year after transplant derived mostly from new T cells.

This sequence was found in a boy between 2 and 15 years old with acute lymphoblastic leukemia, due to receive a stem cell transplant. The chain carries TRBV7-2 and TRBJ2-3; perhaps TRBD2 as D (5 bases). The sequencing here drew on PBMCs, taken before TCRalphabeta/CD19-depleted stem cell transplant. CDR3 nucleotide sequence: TGTGCCAGCAGCTTAGCGGGAGCAACAGATACGCAGTATTTT. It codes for CASSLAGATDTQYF. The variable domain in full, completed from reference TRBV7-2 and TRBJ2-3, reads GAGVSQSPSNKVTEKGKDVELRCDPISGHTALYWYRQSLGQGLEFLIYFQGNSAPDKSGLPSDRFSAERTGGSVSTLTIQRTQQEDSAVYLCASSLAGATDTQYFGPGTRLTVL.